The 21 T cell receptor beta chains below all came from one sample that was sequenced in a study of blood T cells in healthy people across ages. PCR was performed a second time for about 7 to 12 cycles using a sample-barcoded 5' primer and a J-beta primer mix. Using its own MiXCR run on the 5' RACE reads, TCRdb lists one record per CDR3 protein. The sample holds 450,000 to 650,000 distinct CDR3 sequences, around 24% seen once. These records were also assigned to another study, of T cells of mothers and their children.

The material sequenced was blood. The receptors derive from a boy aged 5-17 years in good health.

In its sample, this clonotype was seen a few times. V and J are TRBV6-2 or TRBV6-3 and TRBJ2-5; D gene unclear. CDR3 size: 11 residues. V lost 8 bases and J 5 bases, leaving 9 bases between the germline ends. Looked up from germline, CDR1 is MNHEY and CDR2 is SVGEGT. CDR3 nucleotides: TGTGCCAGCGTCGGTTCCGAGACCCAGTACTTC. Its protein is CASVGSETQYF.

This clonotype was counted only a few times. The chain is built from TRBV6-1 and TRBJ1-1; D is unresolved. Germline CDR1 is MNHNS and CDR2 is SASEGT. V shed 7 bases and J shed 1 base, with 25 bases lying between them. CDR3 length: 18 residues. CDR3 sequence reads: CASIEPAAYPHSNTEAFF. For the CDR3, the DNA is TGTGCCAGCATCGAACCGGCAGCCTACCCCCATTCGAACACTGAAGCTTTCTTT.

The rearrangement joins TRBV12-3 or TRBV12-4 to TRBJ1-1, with 8 bases aligning to TRBD1. CDR3 length: 14 amino acids. V shed 6 bases and J 6 bases; nucleotides not matched to a gene: 9. CDR3 in amino acids: CASRLGQVDAEAFF. The CDR3 bases are TGTGCCAGCAGATTGGGACAGGTGGACGCTGAAGCTTTCTTT.

This clonotype was detected only a few times. The chain carries TRBV7-2 and TRBJ2-7; D call uncertain. The ends were cut back, 3 bases at V and 4 bases at J, with 10 bases in the middle. Germline lookup yields CDR1 SGHTA and CDR2 FQGNSA. CDR3 size: 13 residues. As DNA, the CDR3 is TGTGCCAGCAGCTTTGGTGGGGTGTACGAGCAGTACTTC. Protein sequence: CASSFGGVYEQYF.

The CDR3 bases are TGTGCCAGCAGTTTAGGTCTCAAGGGGCTAATTGGCTACACCTTC. This encodes CASSLGLKGLIGYTF. J is TRBJ1-2 and V is TRBV28; D perhaps matches TRBD1 (5 bases). In germline, CDR1 is MDHEN, CDR2 SYDVKM. This CDR3 has 15 amino acids. V lost 2 bases and J 7 bases, leaving 17 bases between the germline ends.

This chain uses TRBV4-1 with TRBJ1-3; D might be TRBD1 (6 bases). Germline CDR1 is MGHRA and CDR2 is YSYEKL. The CDR3 has 15 amino acids. Trimming removed 0 bases from V and 3 bases from J, with 9 bases in between. The CDR3 sequence: CASSQDSRGGNTIYF. In DNA, the CDR3 is TGCGCCAGCAGCCAAGATAGCAGGGGTGGAAACACCATATATTTT.

This chain uses TRBV6-2 or TRBV6-3 with TRBJ1-2, with a weak D call TRBD1 (6 bases). There are 15 residues in the CDR3. V was clipped by 5 bases and J by 0 bases, with 13 bases between them. In germline, CDR1 is MNHEY, CDR2 SVGEGT. In DNA, the CDR3 is TGTGCCAGCAGTCGACACAGGGAAGCTAACTATGGCTACACCTTC. This translates into CASSRHREANYGYTF.

In this sample, this clonotype turned up a few times. This chain uses TRBV28 with TRBJ2-1; TRBD2 aligns across 8 bases. V trimming: 8 bases; J trimming: 10 bases; junction bases outside the gene matches: 7. Germline loops: CDR1 MDHEN, CDR2 SYDVKM. The CDR3 consists of 12 residues. The CDR3 loop reads CASGTSGVEQFF. As DNA, the CDR3 is TGTGCCAGCGGCACTAGCGGAGTAGAGCAGTTCTTC.

This clonotype appeared a few times. V gene TRBV29-1 combines with J gene TRBJ2-7, with D perhaps being TRBD1 or TRBD2 (5 bases each). The CDR3 extends over 13 amino acids. The germline V and J ends were trimmed by 0 bases and 4 bases, with 10 bases remaining between them. Germline-derived CDR1 and CDR2 are SQVTM and ANQGSEA. For the CDR3, the DNA is TGCAGCGTTGAAGATGGGGACGGTTACGAGCAGTACTTC. Amino acid sequence: CSVEDGDGYEQYF.

V usage is TRBV7-8 and J usage is TRBJ1-1, with a tentative D call TRBD1 (5 bases). V lost 4 bases, J lost 1 base, and 28 bases lay in between. Germline values: CDR1 SGHVS, CDR2 FQNEAQ. This CDR3 spans 20 amino acids. Written as DNA, the CDR3 is TGTGCCAGCAGCTCAATAGTGGGGCCACAACGGAGAACGAAGAACACTGAAGCTTTCTTT. Its translation: CASSSIVGPQRRTKNTEAFF.

This clonotype was seen only a few times. The genes are TRBV2 and TRBJ1-6; 7 bases match TRBD1. The V gene end was trimmed by 8 bases and the J gene end by 7 bases; junction bases not matched to a gene: 5. The CDR3 runs to 13 residues. CDR1 SNHLY and CDR2 FYNNEI come from the germline V gene. CDR3 coding DNA: TGTGCCAGCGGGGGGGACAGAAATTCACCCCTCCACTTT. It codes for CASGGDRNSPLHF. Supplemented by reference TRBV2 and TRBJ1-6, the full variable domain reads EPEVTQTPSHQVTQMGQEVILRCVPISNHLYFYWYRQILGQKVEFLVSFYNNEISEKSEIFDDQFSVERPDGSNFTLKIRSTKLEDSAMYFCASGGDRNSPLHFGNGTRLTVT.

This chain uses TRBV4-1 with TRBJ1-1; D unclear. This CDR3 region has 15 residues. The V end lost 3 bases, the J end lost 6 bases, and 17 bases lay between the germline ends. Looked up from germline, CDR1 is MGHRA and CDR2 is YSYEKL. Written as DNA, the CDR3 is TGCGCCAGCAGCCACCCCAGGAGACGCTCGTCTGAAGCTTTCTTT. As protein: CASSHPRRRSSEAFF.

V is TRBV6-2 or TRBV6-3 and J is TRBJ1-2, with unresolved D. Trimming removed 4 bases at V and 3 bases at J, with 15 bases between. Germline-derived CDR1 and CDR2 are MNHEY and SVGEGT. The CDR3 has 15 amino acids. CDR3 bases: TGTGCCAGCAGTTCCATATTTGCGATTTACTATGGCTACACCTTC. This gives the protein CASSSIFAIYYGYTF.

The chain employs TRBV7-2 and TRBJ1-2; no definite D call. The CDR3 totals 15 residues. Germline values: CDR1 SGHTA, CDR2 FQGNSA. V was shortened by 5 bases and J by 5 bases, with 18 bases between the two germline ends. CDR3 in amino acids: CASSPRPAILYGYTF. The CDR3 DNA reads TGTGCCAGCAGCCCCCGACCAGCCATACTGTATGGCTACACCTTC.

The chain joins TRBV12-3 or TRBV12-4 to TRBJ1-2; D is undetermined. The CDR3 runs 12 residues. V lost 3 bases and J 8 bases, leaving 10 bases between the germline ends. CDR3 loop: CASSFSTGGYTF. The CDR3 bases are TGTGCCAGCAGTTTTTCTACCGGGGGCTACACCTTC.

The gene calls are TRBV7-8 and TRBJ2-3; 10 bases agree with TRBD2. Trimming took 1 base from V and 4 from J; bases not matched to a gene: 2. This CDR3 region has 15 residues. The germline gives CDR1 SGHVS, CDR2 FQNEAQ. The CDR3 nucleotides read TGTGCCAGCAGCTTAGAGGGACTAGCGCCAGATACGCAGTATTTT. The encoded protein is CASSLEGLAPDTQYF.

The J gene is TRBJ2-7, the V gene TRBV7-9, with a tentative D call TRBD1 (6 bases). Trimming cost V 5 bases and J 3 bases, with 17 bases left between them. CDR1 and CDR2 (germline): SEHNR, FQNEAQ (reference sequence). The CDR3 consists of 15 residues. This CDR3 is CASSPRQDWLYEQYF. CDR3 in DNA: TGTGCCAGCAGCCCGAGACAGGATTGGCTCTACGAGCAGTACTTC.

The chain recombines TRBV30 with TRBJ2-2; 8 nucleotides agree with TRBD1. V was clipped by 1 base and J by 9 bases; unmatched bases: 4. Germline loops: CDR1 GTSNPN, CDR2 SVGIG (reference sequence). This CDR3 region has 13 residues. As DNA, the CDR3 is TGTGCCTGGAGTGGGGACAGGAGTTGGGAGCTGTTTTTT. It yields the protein CAWSGDRSWELFF.

The chain couples TRBV6-5 to TRBJ2-2, with a weak D call TRBD2 (5 bases). The CDR3 length is 19 residues. V gave up 2 bases and J gave up 0 bases, with 19 bases separating them. CDR1 is MNHEY, CDR2 SVGAGI, per germline. The CDR3 DNA sequence: TGTGCCAGCAGTTACCCGGGCGGGCCGCCCGTTCCGAACACCGGGGAGCTGTTTTTT. Translation gives CASSYPGGPPVPNTGELFF.

Many counts were recorded for this clonotype. The rearrangement links TRBV7-8 to TRBJ1-2; D remains unclear. Deletions cut 1 base from V and 3 bases from J, with 15 bases between. Germline assignment: CDR1 SGHVS and CDR2 FQNEAQ. The CDR3 loop spans 16 amino acids. The CDR3, as DNA: TGTGCCAGCAGCTTAGGACCCTTGATGGAGCACTATGGCTACACCTTC. As protein: CASSLGPLMEHYGYTF.

This clonotype was seen more than once but under ten times. The J gene is TRBJ2-1, the V gene TRBV7-2, with TRBD2 identical over 9 bases. Losses at the gene ends were 0 bases for V and 6 bases for J; bases not matched to a gene: 3. The CDR3 spans 15 residues. The germline gives CDR1 SGHTA, CDR2 FQGNSA. The CDR3 sequence: CASSLAGLAGNEQFF. CDR3 DNA sequence: TGTGCCAGCAGCTTAGCGGGACTAGCCGGCAATGAGCAGTTCTTC.